This is a list of T cell receptor beta chains from one sample in a study of CD8 T cells in ankylosing spondylitis. TCRdb reanalysed the 5' RACE reads using MiXCR and keeps one entry per CDR3 protein. This sample has a few hundred thousand distinct CDR3 sequences, with around a tenth found just once. Sequenced material: blood, either unsorted or a sorted T cell fraction (not recorded which). Receptors were obtained from a female donor with ankylosing spondylitis or in good health (not recorded which). The conserved cysteine and the conserved F or W are not part of the CDR3 here.

j_call v_call cdr3_aa
TRBJ2-7 TRBV5-1 ASSETGKSYEQY
TRBJ1-1 TRBV5-6 ASSFVGNTEAF
TRBJ2-1 TRBV9 ASSVAGQRGYNEQF
TRBJ2-2 TRBV5-1 ASSSRTSGRRTTGELF
TRBJ2-3 TRBV5-1 ASSLVGLPSTDTQY
TRBJ2-7 TRBV16 ASSQSTDSSYEQY
TRBJ1-1 TRBV29-1 SVEVGVNTEAF
TRBJ2-7 TRBV5-1 ASSYSGQIYEQY
TRBJ2-2 TRBV20-1 SARPTTSGRTGELF
TRBJ1-5 TRBV20-1 SASWTDNDQPQH
TRBJ1-1 TRBV20-1 SARVAGMNTEAF
TRBJ2-1 TRBV20-1 SVPRGNEQF
TRBJ2-7 TRBV5-1 ASSLASGSGVYEQY
TRBJ1-1 TRBV12-3/TRBV12-4 ASSPGRSSTEAF
TRBJ2-7 TRBV10-2 ASKAGNYPSGSSYEQY
TRBJ1-5 TRBV5-1 ASSFGLEGNQPQH
TRBJ1-1 TRBV5-1 ASSPEGQINTEAF
TRBJ2-2 TRBV6-2/TRBV6-3 ASSYSSDINTGELF
TRBJ2-2 TRBV27 ATLLAGGTGELF
TRBJ2-7 TRBV5-1 ASSLQGYNSEQY
TRBJ2-4 TRBV28 ATTDRTGGAKAKNIQY
TRBJ1-2 TRBV7-9 AGGDNYGYT
TRBJ2-7 TRBV20-1 SAGPATGVEQY
TRBJ2-1 TRBV7-9 ASSLPSGGAVQF
TRBJ1-3 TRBV5-1 ASSLGTDVGNTIY
TRBJ2-3 TRBV12-3/TRBV12-4 ASSPLVNSDTQY
TRBJ2-5 TRBV5-6 ASSFGPSLQETQY
TRBJ2-1 TRBV29-1 SVGQGSSYNEQF
TRBJ2-7 TRBV5-1 ASSRSPLAGAGEQY
TRBJ2-7 TRBV24-1 ATSDRDRGAYEQY
TRBJ1-5 TRBV3-1 ASSLRTRQPQH